The entry that follows covers one TCR beta chain sequence. It lacks a known antigen. The input lacks base qualities; no much larger clone sits a single base away. Read against the paper, the sample's treatment or condition label means: in vitro stimulation with specific CMV peptide epitopes to enrich CMV-specific T cells. The data are from a study of T cell repertoires in cytomegalovirus infection (dated by TCRdb to the late 2010s). Broadly, across the study: Peptide stimulations targeted recently identified HLA-C-restricted CMV epitopes, whose presentation resists viral immunomodulation, together with well-studied HLA-B-restricted epitopes. Because public TCR beta signatures pointed to carriage of CMV infection together with the matching HLA type, the HLA type of each donor mattered for the analysis. The paper's findings and limits, for the study overall: In both this cohort and an independent cohort of several hundred donors, the cumulative frequency of public TCR beta family members distinguished carriers of CMV infection plus the relevant HLA type. The ex vivo response was dominated by HLA-C-restricted CMV-specific TCR beta clonotypes, which also provided the single most frequent clonotype in two of eight donors.

V drops 0 bases and J drops 3 bases, leaving 18 bases in between. CDR1 and CDR2, per the germline V gene, are LGHNT and FRNRAP. The CDR3 has 18 amino acids, counting the end cysteine and phenylalanine. The read is trimmed to its CDR3 DNA, 54 bases read in frame from base 1. Data came from an Illumina HiSeq 1500. TCRdb took the public reads, trimmed them with fastp at Q25, ran MiXCR for clone calling and kept in-frame beta chains. Rows are combined by CDR3 protein, so each entry shows the most common genes and DNA. In all, the sample holds around 900,000 distinct CDR3 sequences, and about 33% of those were seen once. Clones ranked in the top ten supply roughly 13% of the sample.

Rearrangement joined TRBV12-5 to TRBJ1-5; TRBD1 is a weak D gene call, 5 bases matching. The sequence was obtained from a human donor in good health (CMV status not recorded). Some clones in this sample may be carry-over from other donors' samples. This specimen was cultured CD8+ T cells from PBMCs, taken from culture after CMV antigen stimulation. The DNA is as follows: TGTGCTAGTGGTTTGGTACGGGGGAATGAACCCTACAATCAGCCCCAGCATTTT. The resulting protein is CASGLVRGNEPYNQPQHF.